This TCR beta chain was recorded in a study of blood T cells in healthy people across ages. This clonotype was recorded at least ten times. The V end was cut by 4 bases, the J end by 2 bases, with 12 bases between. The CDR3 covers 14 residues. Germline V CDR1 and CDR2: LGHDT, YNNKEL (reference sequence). A sample-barcoded 5' primer and a J-beta primer mix were used in a second PCR of roughly 6 to 12 cycles. TCRdb recomputed calls from the 5' RACE reads with MiXCR, one row per CDR3 protein. The sample includes 1.6 million or so distinct CDR3 sequences, about 35% seen only once; the top ten take about 11%.

This chain links TRBV3-1 with TRBJ2-7; D call uncertain. The receptor's source is a woman in her 30s in good health. The sequencing sample was made of blood. The CDR3 protein is CASSPGLGTYEQYF. CDR3 coding DNA: TGTGCCAGCAGCCCGGGTTTGGGGACCTACGAGCAGTACTTC.